These 32 T cell receptor beta chains were all obtained from the same sample, sequenced in a study of shared clonotypes between healthy human individuals. Naive CD8 cells lacked CD45RO, underwent positive selection for CCR7 and left out terminally differentiated effector memory CD45RA+ cells. Produced via immunoSEQ multiplex PCR; TCRdb's table is partial and in-frame only. The profile shows 1.5 million to 2.5 million clones, approximately 95% of them singletons. Sequencing used naive CD8+ T cells sorted from blood. These receptors were obtained from a man between 18 and 29 years old in good health.

About this clone: Other DNA sequences in the sample encode the same CDR3. The CDR3 sequence is CASSLSGGASYEQYF. As DNA, the CDR3 is TGTGCCAGCAGTTTAAGTGGGGGGGCCTCCTACGAGCAGTACTTC. This chain connects TRBV27 to TRBJ2-7, with TRBD2 as a possible D gene (7 bases). Trimming took off 2 bases at V and 0 bases at J, with 11 bases between the two ends. Germline loops: CDR1 MNHEY, CDR2 SMNVEV (reference sequence). The CDR3 is 15 amino acids.

The rearrangement uses TRBV10-3 and TRBJ2-1; 8 bases map to TRBD1. This CDR3 spans 11 amino acids. CDR1 is ENHRY and CDR2 is SYGVKD in the germline V gene. V gave up 6 bases and J gave up 8 bases; unmatched junction bases: 0. The chain's CDR3 is CAIRQGDEQFF. Here the CDR3 DNA reads TGTGCCATCAGACAGGGGGATGAGCAGTTCTTC.

V and J are TRBV7-9 and TRBJ2-7; D might be TRBD2 (5 bases). This CDR3 region has 15 residues. The V and J ends lost 3 bases and 6 bases respectively, with 18 bases between them. Germline V gene lookup returns CDR1 SEHNR and CDR2 FQNEAQ (reference sequence). The CDR3 here is CASSFGEGGGSEQYF. CDR3 DNA sequence: TGTGCCAGCAGCTTCGGCGAGGGTGGCGGCTCCGAGCAGTACTTC.

The V gene is TRBV7-9, the J gene TRBJ2-7; 8 bases map to TRBD1. This CDR3 region has 14 residues. Germline V gene sequence: CDR1 SEHNR, CDR2 FQNEAQ (reference sequence). V was pared by 7 bases and J by 2 bases, with 7 bases of the junction left unmatched. This CDR3 is CASKGTGPTYEQYF. In nucleotides, the CDR3 is TGTGCCAGCAAGGGGACAGGTCCTACCTACGAGCAGTACTTC.

This rearrangement joins TRBV2 to TRBJ2-7; no clear D gene. The V and J ends lost 4 bases and 4 bases respectively, with 17 bases between them. Germline CDR1 is SNHLY and CDR2 is FYNNEI. The CDR3 is made up of 15 amino acids. CDR3 sequence: CASSGPAVGVYEQYF. The DNA of the CDR3 is TGTGCCAGCAGTGGGCCAGCAGTTGGGGTTTACGAGCAGTACTTC.

Details on this clone: Other DNA sequences in this specimen translate into the identical CDR3. The chain is built from TRBV28 and TRBJ2-7; D may match TRBD1 or TRBD2 (5 bases each). Trimming shortened V by 2 bases and J by 2 bases, and 10 bases separated the two germline ends. This CDR3 spans 14 amino acids. CDR1 and CDR2 from the germline V gene are MDHEN and SYDVKM. The CDR3 nucleotides read TGTGCCAGCAGTTTAAGGGACGGGACCTACGAGCAGTACTTC. Translating gives CASSLRDGTYEQYF.

The chain couples TRBV25-1 to TRBJ2-3; D gene ambiguous. The CDR3 consists of 15 residues. Germline CDR1 MGHDK, CDR2 SYGVNS. Trimming pared 3 bases from V and 0 bases from J, leaving 10 bases between. The CDR3 is CASSDGGLSTDTQYF. The DNA for the CDR3 is TGTGCCAGCAGTGATGGCGGCTTGAGCACAGATACGCAGTATTTT.

This chain joins TRBV15 and TRBJ2-7; 12 bases line up with TRBD2. The J segment lost 0 bases and the V segment lost 3 bases, leaving 6 bases of the junction unmatched. The germline CDR1 and CDR2 sequences are LNHNV and YYDKDF (reference sequence). The CDR3 consists of 17 residues. The CDR3, as DNA: TGTGCCACCAGCAGCGGACTAGCGGGACGTAGCTCCTACGAGCAGTACTTC. Its protein is CATSSGLAGRSSYEQYF.

Worth noting for this clone: Other DNA sequences in the sample encode the same CDR3. The chain employs TRBV11-2 and TRBJ2-7; D could derive from TRBD1 or TRBD2 (5 bases each). This CDR3 comprises 13 residues. Germline V gene data show CDR1 as SGHAT and CDR2 as FQNNGV. With 2 bases removed from V and 2 bases from J, the gap between germline ends came to 7 bases. This CDR3 reads CASSLTGPYEQYF. The CDR3 nucleotides are TGTGCCAGCAGCTTAACGGGGCCCTACGAGCAGTACTTC.

The rearrangement uses TRBV4-1 and TRBJ2-1, with TRBD1 matching 9 bases. V trimming: 0 bases; J trimming: 4 bases; junction bases outside the gene matches: 19. Per germline, CDR1 MGHRA and CDR2 YSYEKL. CDR3 size: 21 residues. The CDR3 reads CASSQDAGTGLRRGRYNEQFF. The CDR3 coding sequence is TGCGCCAGCAGCCAAGACGCTGGGACAGGGCTGAGGCGGGGAAGGTACAATGAGCAGTTCTTC.

This clone was recorded a few times. The gene calls are TRBV27 and TRBJ1-1; D call uncertain. Germline V gene data show CDR1 as MNHEY and CDR2 as SMNVEV (reference sequence). The CDR3 loop spans 13 amino acids. V lost 6 bases and J 7 bases, leaving 15 bases between the germline ends. The CDR3 sequence is CASSPNSANEAFF. CDR3 nucleotides: TGTGCCAGCAGCCCTAACAGTGCCAATGAAGCTTTCTTT.

In this sample, this clone turned up once. The rearrangement links TRBV19 to TRBJ2-1; D unresolved. V was cut by 3 bases and J by 4 bases, with 10 bases left in between. In germline, CDR1 is LNHDA, CDR2 SQIVND (reference sequence). This CDR3 contains 14 residues. DNA for the CDR3: TGTGCCAGTAGTATCCCCGGCGAATACAATGAGCAGTTCTTC. As protein: CASSIPGEYNEQFF.

With respect to this clone: Other DNA sequences in this specimen translate into the identical CDR3. This chain uses TRBV5-1 with TRBJ2-3, with 7 bases aligning to TRBD1. Germline V lookup: CDR1 SGHRS, CDR2 YFSETQ. The length of the CDR3 is 15 residues. V lost 0 bases, J lost 4 bases, and 5 bases stayed unmatched. CDR3 nucleotide sequence: TGCGCCAGCAGCTTGGAAGGGGGCTTGCCAGATACGCAGTATTTT. It encodes CASSLEGGLPDTQYF.

This rearrangement joins TRBV11-2 to TRBJ2-7; possible D gene TRBD2, 5 bases. This CDR3 is built from 15 residues. CDR1 SGHAT and CDR2 FQNNGV come from the germline V gene. With 8 bases removed from V and 6 bases from J, the gap between germline ends came to 23 bases. The CDR3 protein is CASLALLATPGEQYF. The CDR3 bases are TGTGCCAGCTTAGCCCTCCTAGCAACCCCCGGCGAGCAGTACTTC.

The V and J genes are TRBV4-1 and TRBJ2-2, with 9 positions matching TRBD1. CDR1 is MGHRA and CDR2 is YSYEKL in the germline V gene. The V gene end was trimmed by 3 bases and the J gene end by 5 bases; junction bases not matched to a gene: 10. The CDR3 runs 17 residues. The CDR3, as DNA: TGCGCCAGCAGCCAGACACCGGGACAGGGAGGAACCGGGGAGCTGTTTTTT. It is translated as CASSQTPGQGGTGELFF.

The J gene is TRBJ1-1, the V gene TRBV28; a weak D match, TRBD1 (6 bases). Trimming took off 5 bases at V and 0 bases at J, with 13 bases between the two ends. CDR1 is MDHEN and CDR2 is SYDVKM in the germline V gene. The CDR3 is made up of 15 amino acids. CDR3 nucleotide sequence: TGTGCCAGCAGTCCCTTACAGGGATTGAACACTGAAGCTTTCTTT. It specifies CASSPLQGLNTEAFF.

The chain uses TRBV11-2 and TRBJ2-1; TRBD1 matches 7 bases. J was trimmed by 8 bases and V by 5 bases; bases with no gene match: 12. Germline CDR1 reads SGHAT; CDR2 reads FQNNGV. This CDR3 spans 15 amino acids. Here the CDR3 reads CASSRRDRLMDEQFF. For the CDR3, the DNA is TGTGCCAGCAGCCGACGGGACAGACTGATGGATGAGCAGTTCTTC.

This sequence joins TRBV6-6 and TRBJ1-5; a weak D match, TRBD1 (5 bases). Trimming pared 2 bases from V and 7 bases from J, leaving 12 bases between. The germline CDR1 and CDR2 sequences are MNHNY and SVGAGI (reference sequence). This CDR3 has 14 residues. CDR3 in amino acids: CASSYGGIGQPQHF. CDR3 nucleotides: TGTGCCAGCAGTTACGGGGGGATCGGGCAGCCCCAGCATTTT.

The gene calls are TRBV4-1 and TRBJ2-3, with 10 bases that match TRBD1. The CDR3 runs to 15 residues. Per germline, CDR1 MGHRA and CDR2 YSYEKL. J was trimmed by 3 bases and V by 3 bases; bases with no gene match: 3. DNA for the CDR3: TGCGCCAGCAGCCAGAGACAGGGGGCAACAGATACGCAGTATTTT. Its protein product is CASSQRQGATDTQYF.

J is TRBJ2-1 and V is TRBV13; TRBD2 matches at 8 bases. The CDR3 sequence is 15 residues long. The V and J ends lost 4 bases and 10 bases, in that order; junction bases with no gene match: 12. Germline V gene data show CDR1 as PRHDT and CDR2 as FYEKMQ (reference sequence). CDR3 amino acids: CASSSVAGIRREQFF. CDR3 bases: TGTGCCAGCAGCTCCGTAGCGGGGATCCGAAGAGAGCAGTTCTTC.

The chain has TRBV6-6 and TRBJ2-7; D gene unclear. Germline CDR1 and CDR2: MNHNY and SVGAGI (reference sequence). CDR3 length equals 14 residues. V lost 6 bases and J lost 5, with 17 bases in between. Here the CDR3 DNA reads TGTGCCAGCAGCTCTGACACCGAACTCCACGAGCAGTACTTC. Its protein is CASSSDTELHEQYF.

This chain joins TRBV11-2 and TRBJ1-4, with 9 bases aligning to TRBD1. Germline V gene sequence: CDR1 SGHAT, CDR2 FQNNGV. This CDR3 has 16 residues. The V gene end was trimmed by 5 bases and the J gene end by 0 bases; junction bases not matched to a gene: 4. CDR3 nucleotides: TGTGCCAGCAGCCAAGGACAGGGGACAACTAATGAAAAACTGTTTTTT. It specifies CASSQGQGTTNEKLFF.

The chain is built from TRBV28 and TRBJ2-5; unclear D gene. V was cut by 6 bases and J by 1 base, with 12 bases left in between. Per the germline V gene, CDR1 is MDHEN and CDR2 is SYDVKM. CDR3 length: 14 residues. The CDR3 DNA reads TGTGCCAGCAGCCGACAAGCAGCCCAAGAGACCCAGTACTTC. As protein: CASSRQAAQETQYF.

The chain is built from TRBV18 and TRBJ2-7; the D is unclear. Trimming left V 6 bases short and J 0 bases short, with 15 bases between. Germline CDR1 and CDR2: KGHSH and LQKENI. CDR3 length equals 15 residues. CDR3 in amino acids: CASSPLEGSSYEQYF. The CDR3, as DNA: TGTGCCAGCTCGCCCCTTGAAGGGTCCTCCTACGAGCAGTACTTC.

This rearrangement joins TRBV4-3 to TRBJ2-2; TRBD2 agrees at 8 bases. CDR1 and CDR2 from the germline V gene are LGHNA and YSLEER. The CDR3 totals 16 residues. With 1 base clipped from V and 0 bases from J, the junction kept 1 base outside the gene matches. The CDR3 DNA follows: TGCGCCAGCAGCCAAGTAGCGGGACCGAACACCGGGGAGCTGTTTTTT. Translating it yields CASSQVAGPNTGELFF.

This rearrangement joins TRBV6-6 to TRBJ1-1; 8 positions match TRBD1. Trimming at V came to 6 bases and at J to 2 bases, leaving 5 bases not matched to a gene. The CDR3 totals 14 residues. Per germline, CDR1 MNHNY and CDR2 SVGAGI (reference sequence). This chain's CDR3 is CASSHRGDNTEAFF. As DNA, the CDR3 is TGTGCCAGCAGCCACAGGGGGGATAACACTGAAGCTTTCTTT.

The chain employs TRBV5-6 and TRBJ1-1, with TRBD1 matching over 9 bases. Losses at the gene ends were 2 bases for V and 7 bases for J; bases not matched to a gene: 9. Germline lookup yields CDR1 SGHDT and CDR2 YYEEEE. This CDR3 is 15 amino acids long. CDR3 region: CASSLQGAQTIEAFF. The CDR3 region has the DNA TGTGCCAGCAGCTTACAGGGGGCGCAAACAATTGAAGCTTTCTTT.

This chain links TRBV2 with TRBJ2-7; 9 bases line up with TRBD1. Germline CDR1 and CDR2: SNHLY and FYNNEI. CDR3 length: 14 residues. The J segment lost 4 bases and the V segment lost 8 bases, leaving 9 bases of the junction unmatched. This chain's CDR3 is CASWGTGIKYEQYF. The CDR3 coding sequence is TGTGCCAGCTGGGGGACAGGGATAAAATACGAGCAGTACTTC.

J is TRBJ2-2 and V is TRBV28; maybe TRBD1 (5 bases). Trimming removed 1 base from V and 3 bases from J, with 6 bases in between. CDR1 and CDR2 from the germline V gene are MDHEN and SYDVKM. The CDR3 has 14 residues. The chain's CDR3 is CASSLYRYTGELFF. The CDR3 coding sequence is TGTGCCAGCAGTTTATACAGGTACACCGGGGAGCTGTTTTTT. The full variable domain, rest sourced from reference TRBV28 and TRBJ2-2, is DVKVTQSSRYLVKRTGEKVFLECVQDMDHENMFWYRQDPGLGLRLIYFSYDVKMKEKGDIPEGYSVSREKKERFSLILESASTNQTSMYLCASSLYRYTGELFFGEGSRLTVL.

CDR3 DNA: TGCGCCAGCAGCCAAGCTTTCTCCTGGACAGGGGCTTTATACTATGGCTACACCTTC. Translated, it gives CASSQAFSWTGALYYGYTF. The chain has TRBV4-3 and TRBJ1-2; TRBD1 matches 9 bases. The V gene's germline CDR1 is LGHNA and CDR2 YSLEER. The V gene end was trimmed by 1 base and the J gene end by 3 bases; junction bases not matched to a gene: 15. The CDR3 runs to 19 residues.

In DNA form, the CDR3 reads TGTGCCTGGAGTGTTATTCAGCACCAAGAGACCCAGTACTTC. It codes for CAWSVIQHQETQYF. The chain uses TRBV30 and TRBJ2-5; D is unclear. Between the trimmed V and J ends, which lost 0 bases and 0 bases, there was a span of 8 bases. Germline V gene sequence: CDR1 GTSNPN, CDR2 SVGIG (reference sequence). This CDR3 is 14 amino acids long.

On this clone: Other DNA sequences of this sample code for an identical CDR3. The chain carries TRBV4-1 and TRBJ1-3; 11 bases line up with TRBD1. The CDR3 totals 17 residues. CDR1 MGHRA and CDR2 YSYEKL come from the germline V gene. The ends lost 0 bases at V and 3 bases at J; junction bases unmatched: 4. The CDR3 region is CASSQDRTGGFGNTIYF. In DNA form, the CDR3 reads TGCGCCAGCAGCCAAGATCGGACAGGGGGCTTTGGAAACACCATATATTTT.